The 10 T cell receptor beta chains below were found in one sample sequenced in a study of T cell responses to AZD1222 COVID-19 vaccine. TCRdb's table, derived via immunoSEQ multiplex PCR, lists solely in-frame clones and lacks some. The sample records about 140,000 clones, approximately 90% being singletons. The sequencing here drew on peripheral blood, taken 28 days after the second AZD1222 dose. The receptors shown here come from an adult who received the AZD1222 COVID-19 vaccine.

This clone was observed a single time. This chain links TRBV18 with TRBJ1-1, with D hard to call. CDR3 size: 15 residues. Germline lookup yields CDR1 KGHSH and CDR2 LQKENI. V was pared by 2 bases and J by 4 bases, with 14 bases between. CDR3 protein: CASSPADKAGTEAFF. The DNA of the CDR3 is TGTGCCAGCTCACCAGCAGACAAGGCGGGCACTGAAGCTTTCTTT.

V usage is TRBV7-8 and J usage is TRBJ1-6; the D gene is possibly TRBD1 (6 bases). Trimming removed 2 bases from V and 9 bases from J, with 14 bases in between. Germline V CDR1 and CDR2: SGHVS, FQNEAQ. This CDR3 comprises 15 residues. The CDR3 spells CASSLRGIAGSPLHF. In nucleotides, the CDR3 is TGTGCCAGCAGCTTAAGGGGGATAGCGGGTTCACCCCTCCACTTT.

The chain recombines TRBV5-8 with TRBJ1-5; D remains ambiguous. Germline loops: CDR1 SGHTS, CDR2 YDEGEE. The CDR3 totals 12 residues. Trimming removed 2 bases from V and 4 bases from J, with 4 bases in between. In DNA, the CDR3 is TGTGCCAGCAGCTTCAGGAATCAGCCCCAGCATTTT. It yields the protein CASSFRNQPQHF.

J is TRBJ1-2 and V is TRBV6-6; maybe TRBD1 (6 bases). The CDR3 is 15 amino acids. Trimming removed 4 bases from V and 0 bases from J, with 12 bases in between. The germline CDR1 and CDR2 sequences are MNHNY and SVGAGI (reference sequence). The CDR3 DNA follows: TGTGCCAGCAGTTTTGCCACAGGGTCTAACTATGGCTACACCTTC. Translated, it gives CASSFATGSNYGYTF.

The CDR3 protein is CSVVWGLVTEAFF. The CDR3 DNA reads TGCAGCGTTGTATGGGGTTTGGTCACTGAAGCTTTCTTT. This sequence joins TRBV29-1 and TRBJ1-1; D is undetermined. V was trimmed by 4 bases and J by 4 bases, leaving 13 bases between them. The CDR3 length is 13 residues. Germline loops: CDR1 SQVTM, CDR2 ANQGSEA.

This chain links TRBV7-2 with TRBJ1-1, with TRBD1 as a possible D gene (5 bases). Trimming removed 3 bases from V and 5 bases from J, with 13 bases in between. Germline CDR1 SGHTA, CDR2 FQGNSA. The CDR3 runs to 14 residues. CDR3 in DNA: TGTGCCAGCAGCTTTGTTGGGGGAGAGACTGAAGCTTTCTTT. It specifies CASSFVGGETEAFF.

This sequence joins TRBV7-9 and TRBJ1-6, with D possibly matching TRBD1 (6 bases). The ends were cut back, 5 bases at V and 10 bases at J, with 12 bases in the middle. Germline V gene lookup returns CDR1 SEHNR and CDR2 FQNEAQ (reference sequence). The CDR3 spans 13 residues. In nucleotides, the CDR3 is TGTGCCAGCAGCCGGGACATGGGGTCACCCCTCCACTTT. It codes for CASSRDMGSPLHF.

This clone was seen just once. This chain joins TRBV2 and TRBJ2-1; 7 nucleotides agree with TRBD2. CDR3 size: 13 residues. The V gene end was trimmed by 8 bases and the J gene end by 5 bases; junction bases not matched to a gene: 6. Germline CDR1 SNHLY, CDR2 FYNNEI. The CDR3 sequence is CASGRGRDNEQFF. The CDR3 bases are TGTGCCAGCGGCCGGGGGAGGGACAATGAGCAGTTCTTC.

The chain joins TRBV7-9 to TRBJ2-1, with D maybe TRBD2 (5 bases). The CDR3 covers 14 residues. In germline, CDR1 is SEHNR, CDR2 FQNEAQ (reference sequence). Trimming left V 2 bases short and J 0 bases short, with 5 bases between. CDR3 nucleotides: TGTGCCAGCAGCTTAACTAGCTCCTACAATGAGCAGTTCTTC. This translates into CASSLTSSYNEQFF.

The chain uses TRBV5-1 and TRBJ1-1; 7 bases are a match to TRBD1. V lost 3 bases to trimming and J lost 5 bases; unmatched junction nucleotides: 7. The CDR3 contains 14 residues. From germline, CDR1 is SGHRS and CDR2 YFSETQ. The CDR3 protein is CASSSSRDRTEAFF. CDR3 in DNA: TGCGCCAGCAGCTCCAGCCGGGACAGAACTGAAGCTTTCTTT.